This entry is about one TCR beta chain. This CDR3 spans 16 amino acids. Trimming left V 2 bases short and J 4 bases short, with 14 bases between. CDR1 is LGHNT and CDR2 is FRNRAP in the germline V gene. The data were obtained in a study of T cells in Graves' hyperthyroidism and ophthalmopathy. There were TCR beta CDR3 regions amplified from RNA transcripts. First-round RT-PCR targeting the TCR CDR3 was performed with the HTBI primer set. TCRdb reprocessed the multiplex PCR reads with MiXCR, giving one entry per CDR3 protein. The sample consists of hundreds of thousands of distinct CDR3 sequences, about 14% of them appearing once. The PBMCs were taken from about 10 ml of fresh peripheral blood.

The chain joins TRBV12-5 to TRBJ2-2, with D possibly matching TRBD2 (6 bases). The TCR originated in a woman aged 45-65 years with Graves' ophthalmopathy. What was sequenced was blood. The CDR3 sequence: CASGLLRTKGTGELFF. In DNA form, the CDR3 reads TGTGCTAGTGGTTTGCTGCGGACTAAGGGCACCGGGGAGCTGTTTTTT.